A single sample is the source of the 22 T cell receptor beta chains below, sequenced in a study of PD-1 blockade in classical Hodgkin lymphoma. The patients all showed relapse after autologous stem cell transplantation, while their brentuximab vedotin exposure varied. Produced via immunoSEQ multiplex PCR; TCRdb's table is partial and in-frame only. The table records under 60,000 clones, roughly 73% of them present only once. The source was peripheral blood mononuclear cells (PBMCs), collected at baseline. These receptor sequences come from a human donor with classical Hodgkin lymphoma.

The chain links TRBV7-6 to TRBJ2-4; D perhaps matches TRBD2 (7 bases). CDR3 length: 17 amino acids. CDR1 is SGHVS, CDR2 FNYEAQ, per germline. V lost 3 bases, J lost 3 bases, and 18 bases lay in between. In nucleotides, the CDR3 is TGTGCCAGCAGCTTCGGGGGGCCGGGCTTGGGCAAAAACATTCAGTACTTC. This codes for CASSFGGPGLGKNIQYF. Complete variable domain (other parts from reference TRBV7-6 and TRBJ2-4): GAGVSQSPRYKVTKRGQDVALRCDPISGHVSLYWYRQALGQGPEFLTYFNYEAQQDKSGLPNDRFSAERPEGSISTLTIQRTEQRDSAMYRCASSFGGPGLGKNIQYFGAGTRLSVL.

For the CDR3, the DNA is TGTGCCATCAGTGCTACAGGAGGGGAGGAGAATGAGCAGTTCTTC. Residues: CAISATGGEENEQFF. The gene calls are TRBV10-3 and TRBJ2-1; tentatively, D is TRBD2 (6 bases). Germline loops: CDR1 ENHRY, CDR2 SYGVKD. The germline V and J ends were trimmed by 4 bases and 7 bases, with 17 bases remaining between them. The CDR3 is 15 amino acids.

The chain is built from TRBV5-1 and TRBJ2-4; TRBD1 is a possible D gene (6 bases). V was shortened by 7 bases and J by 3 bases, with 17 bases between the two germline ends. The germline V gene has CDR1 SGHRS and CDR2 YFSETQ. The CDR3 covers 15 residues. CDR3 bases: TGCGCCAGCCGCTCAGGGGCCCATGTCAAAAACATTCAGTACTTC. It translates to CASRSGAHVKNIQYF.

Many counts were recorded for this clone. This sequence joins TRBV15 and TRBJ1-3; 8 bases agree with TRBD1. V was pared by 11 bases and J by 4 bases, with 10 bases of the junction left unmatched. Germline loops: CDR1 LNHNV, CDR2 YYDKDF (reference sequence). This CDR3 spans 14 amino acids. The CDR3: CASEDRGGGNTIYF. CDR3 nucleotide sequence: TGTGCCTCCGAAGACAGGGGAGGGGGAAACACCATATATTTT.

The chain uses TRBV4-1 and TRBJ2-7; TRBD1 matches at 7 bases. Germline lookup yields CDR1 MGHRA and CDR2 YSYEKL. The ends lost 0 bases at V and 6 bases at J; junction bases unmatched: 8. The CDR3 consists of 15 residues. CDR3 sequence: CASSQEGTVAGEQYF. The CDR3 DNA sequence: TGCGCCAGCAGCCAAGAAGGGACAGTCGCTGGCGAGCAGTACTTC.

The rearrangement links TRBV7-9 to TRBJ1-5; D remains ambiguous. The CDR3 covers 12 residues. The V end was cut by 1 base, the J end by 6 bases, with 4 bases between. Germline CDR1 SEHNR, CDR2 FQNEAQ (reference sequence). In DNA form, the CDR3 reads TGTGCCAGCAGCTTAGACAGTCAGCCCCAGCATTTT. Amino acids: CASSLDSQPQHF.

The chain employs TRBV5-5 and TRBJ1-2; D gene uncertain. The V gene's germline CDR1 is SGHKS and CDR2 YYEKEE (reference sequence). V gave up 2 bases and J gave up 2 bases, with 10 bases separating them. The CDR3 sequence is 14 residues long. The CDR3 DNA follows: TGTGCCAGCAGCTTATCGACCGTCAACTATGGCTACACCTTC. Translation gives CASSLSTVNYGYTF. Supplemented by reference TRBV5-5 and TRBJ1-2, the full variable domain reads DAGVTQSPTHLIKTRGQQVTLRCSPISGHKSVSWYQQVLGQGPQFIFQYYEKEERGRGNFPDRFSARQFPNYSSELNVNALLLGDSALYLCASSLSTVNYGYTFGSGTRLTVV.

The chain couples TRBV2 to TRBJ2-7; D is possibly TRBD2 (5 bases). CDR3 length: 14 amino acids. The ends were cut back, 6 bases at V and 2 bases at J, with 14 bases in the middle. Germline V gives CDR1 SNHLY, CDR2 FYNNEI. The CDR3 DNA sequence: TGTGCCAGCAGCGTCGGCCAGCGGCCCTACGAGCAGTACTTC. It translates to CASSVGQRPYEQYF.

This chain joins TRBV2 and TRBJ1-2; maybe TRBD1 (5 bases). The CDR3 is made up of 15 amino acids. Germline V gene data show CDR1 as SNHLY and CDR2 as FYNNEI. V was pared by 3 bases and J by 0 bases, with 11 bases between. The DNA for the CDR3 is TGTGCCAGCAGTGAGCGGGGACTTCCTAACTATGGCTACACCTTC. Translation: CASSERGLPNYGYTF.

V is TRBV9 and J is TRBJ2-7, with TRBD2 matching over 16 bases. Trimming removed 2 bases from V and 2 bases from J; junction bases left unmatched: 10. The CDR3 totals 19 residues. Germline V lookup: CDR1 SGDLS, CDR2 YYNGEE. CDR3 nucleotide sequence: TGTGCCAGCAGCGTCGGGACTAGCGGGGGGGGCACCCTACCCTACGAGCAGTACTTC. Encoded protein: CASSVGTSGGGTLPYEQYF.

The chain links TRBV7-3 to TRBJ2-6; D is unresolved. Germline V gene sequence: CDR1 SGHTA, CDR2 FQGTGA. The length of the CDR3 is 18 residues. The V gene lost 1 base and the J gene lost 0 bases, with 13 bases spanning the gap. Here the CDR3 reads CASSLKNPLSSGANVLTF. CDR3 bases: TGTGCCAGCAGCTTAAAGAACCCTCTCAGCTCTGGGGCCAACGTCCTGACTTTC.

This rearrangement joins TRBV19 to TRBJ2-1; 8 nucleotides align to TRBD2. Germline CDR1 LNHDA, CDR2 SQIVND (reference sequence). This CDR3 spans 13 amino acids. V lost 3 bases to trimming and J lost 14 bases; unmatched junction nucleotides: 9. CDR3 residues: CASSINSAGVEFF. For the CDR3, the DNA is TGTGCCAGTAGTATCAATTCAGCGGGAGTGGAGTTCTTC.

CDR3 sequence (DNA): TGTGCCAGCAGCGAGCTCAACGGTGGCTACACCTTC. Translated, it gives CASSELNGGYTF. The J gene is TRBJ1-2, the V gene TRBV6-1; the D is unclear. The V gene's germline CDR1 is MNHNS and CDR2 SASEGT. The CDR3 sequence is 12 residues long. V was cut by 6 bases and J by 7 bases, with 12 bases left in between.

The chain couples TRBV6-1 to TRBJ1-6; D is possibly TRBD1 (5 bases). The germline CDR1 and CDR2 sequences are MNHNS and SASEGT. The germline V and J ends were trimmed by 5 bases and 7 bases, with 15 bases remaining between them. The CDR3 sequence is 15 residues long. CDR3 amino acids: CASSLDPGRNSPLHF. Written as DNA, the CDR3 is TGTGCCAGCAGTTTGGATCCAGGGCGGAATTCACCCCTCCACTTT.

This clone was seen just once. The chain recombines TRBV6-5 with TRBJ1-6, with D perhaps TRBD1 (5 bases). Deletions cut 5 bases from V and 9 bases from J, with 14 bases between. The germline gives CDR1 MNHEY, CDR2 SVGAGI. The CDR3 has 14 amino acids. The CDR3 reads CASSDGGYGSPLHF. The CDR3 coding sequence is TGTGCCAGCAGTGACGGGGGGTACGGTTCACCCCTCCACTTT.

V is TRBV5-6 and J is TRBJ2-2; a possible D gene is TRBD2 (5 bases). The V gene's germline CDR1 is SGHDT and CDR2 YYEEEE. Trimming stripped 0 bases from V and 0 bases from J, with 18 bases between. The CDR3 has 19 residues. The CDR3 DNA sequence: TGTGCCAGCAGCTTGGCATTTATGCTAGCCCAGACGAACACCGGGGAGCTGTTTTTT. This translates into CASSLAFMLAQTNTGELFF.

The gene calls are TRBV27 and TRBJ1-1; 9 positions match TRBD1. This CDR3 region has 17 residues. The V gene's germline CDR1 is MNHEY and CDR2 SMNVEV (reference sequence). Trimming took 5 bases from V and 2 from J; bases not matched to a gene: 12. In DNA, the CDR3 is TGTGCCAGCAGTCCAGTCCCGGGACAGGGTCCAAACACTGAAGCTTTCTTT. It translates to CASSPVPGQGPNTEAFF.

The chain has TRBV30 and TRBJ2-1; D is undetermined. CDR1 and CDR2 from the germline V gene are GTSNPN and SVGIG (reference sequence). Trimming stripped 0 bases from V and 7 bases from J, with 7 bases between. The CDR3 has 12 residues. CDR3 sequence reads: CAWSVPINEQFF. The CDR3 DNA follows: TGTGCCTGGAGTGTACCTATTAATGAGCAGTTCTTC. Combining the CDR3 with reference TRBV30 and TRBJ2-1 gives the whole variable domain SQTIHQWPATLVQPVGSPLSLECTVEGTSNPNLYWYRQAAGRGLQLLFYSVGIGQISSEVPQNLSASRPQDRQFILSSKKLLLSDSGFYLCAWSVPINEQFFGPGTRLTVL.

This chain joins TRBV5-3 and TRBJ2-5, with a weak D call TRBD1 (6 bases). TRBV5-3 is designated an ORF whose function remains uncertain. V lost 7 bases, J lost 4 bases, and 17 bases lay in between. This CDR3 is 14 amino acids long. The CDR3 reads CAREEGTLAETQYF. CDR3 coding DNA: TGTGCCAGAGAGGAAGGGACACTCGCAGAGACCCAGTACTTC.

A few counts support this clone. This chain uses TRBV5-1 with TRBJ1-2; D is unresolved. The V gene lost 1 base and the J gene lost 5 bases, with 12 bases spanning the gap. CDR3 size: 14 residues. Per the germline V gene, CDR1 is SGHRS and CDR2 is YFSETQ. The DNA of the CDR3 is TGCGCCAGCAGCTTGCCCGGCAGAACGTATGGCTACACCTTC. It codes for CASSLPGRTYGYTF.

The gene calls are TRBV5-4 and TRBJ2-3; maybe TRBD2 (5 bases). The germline gives CDR1 SGHNT, CDR2 YYREEE (reference sequence). The CDR3 sequence is 15 residues long. Trimming removed 4 bases from V and 2 bases from J, with 14 bases in between. The CDR3 coding sequence is TGTGCCAGCAGCCAAACCCGGGGATACACAGATACGCAGTATTTT. Its protein product is CASSQTRGYTDTQYF.

The CDR3: CASSDPGQGAIRAFF. The CDR3 region has the DNA TGCGCCAGCAGCGACCCGGGACAGGGGGCAATTCGAGCTTTCTTT. The V call is TRBV5-1, the J call TRBJ1-1; 12 nucleotides align to TRBD1. Germline V gene data show CDR1 as SGHRS and CDR2 as YFSETQ. The CDR3 has 15 amino acids. With 4 bases clipped from V and 10 bases from J, the junction kept 11 bases outside the gene matches.